What follows are 27 T cell receptor beta chains derived from one specimen sequenced in a study of response to subunit inactivated influenza vaccine. TCRdb used MiXCR to reprocess the RT-PCR reads, holding one entry per CDR3 protein. This table holds about 520,000 distinct CDR3 sequences, approximately 7.7% found once. Sequenced material: PBMCs from blood, taken roughly 24 months after vaccination. Receptors originate from a man aged 45-69 years who received an inactivated influenza vaccine.

This clonotype has only a few counts. The V and J genes are TRBV29-1 and TRBJ2-3; TRBD2 agrees at 11 bases. Germline assignment: CDR1 SQVTM and CDR2 ANQGSEA. The CDR3 loop spans 16 amino acids. The junction had 11 bases not matched to a gene; V was cut back by 6 bases and J by 3 bases. The CDR3, as DNA: TGCAGCGTCCTTGGGACTAGCGGCCGGCGGACAGATACGCAGTATTTT. Translated: CSVLGTSGRRTDTQYF.

This clonotype was seen a handful of times. The chain couples TRBV3-1 to TRBJ2-2; D ambiguous. The ends were cut back, 4 bases at V and 0 bases at J, with 12 bases in the middle. The CDR3 is 16 residues long. Looked up from germline, CDR1 is LGHDT and CDR2 is YNNKEL (reference sequence). CDR3 bases: TGTGCCAGCAGCCGTGGCAGACCTACGAACACCGGGGAGCTGTTTTTT. Translating it yields CASSRGRPTNTGELFF. The full variable domain, rest sourced from reference TRBV3-1 and TRBJ2-2, is DTAVSQTPKYLVTQMGNDKSIKCEQNLGHDTMYWYKQDSKKFLKIMFSYNNKELIINETVPNRFSPKSPDKAHLNLHINSLELGDSAVYFCASSRGRPTNTGELFFGEGSRLTVL.

The chain combines TRBV18 with TRBJ2-3; 10 nucleotides align to TRBD2. CDR1 KGHSH and CDR2 LQKENI come from the germline V gene. With V trimmed by 4 bases and J by 5 bases, 6 bases remained unmatched. This CDR3 has 15 amino acids. CDR3 bases: TGTGCCAGCTCACGCCTAGCGGGAGTGAGAGATACGCAGTATTTT. It yields the protein CASSRLAGVRDTQYF.

This rearrangement joins TRBV10-2 to TRBJ2-7, with 12 positions matching TRBD2. Per the germline V gene, CDR1 is WSHSY and CDR2 is SAAADI. The CDR3 covers 17 residues. The ends lost 4 bases at V and 1 base at J; junction bases unmatched: 8. Here the CDR3 reads CASSGPLAGGNSYEQYF. CDR3 sequence (DNA): TGCGCCAGCAGTGGTCCCCTAGCGGGGGGGAATTCCTACGAGCAGTACTTC.

The rearrangement uses TRBV4-1 and TRBJ2-1, with a possible D match to TRBD2 (6 bases). V was cut by 0 bases and J by 3 bases, with 9 bases left in between. Germline loops: CDR1 MGHRA, CDR2 YSYEKL. The CDR3 runs to 15 residues. In DNA form, the CDR3 reads TGCGCCAGCAGCCAAGACGGGACTGTCTACAATGAGCAGTTCTTC. As protein: CASSQDGTVYNEQFF.

This clonotype has only a few counts. The CDR3 protein is CASSLAGGTSPLHF. The DNA of the CDR3 is TGCGCCAGCAGCTTGGCCGGGGGAACCTCACCCCTCCACTTT. This chain connects TRBV5-1 to TRBJ1-6; weak D call: TRBD1 (5 bases). Trimming took off 0 bases at V and 10 bases at J, with 11 bases between the two ends. The CDR3 contains 14 residues. Germline V lookup: CDR1 SGHRS, CDR2 YFSETQ.

This clonotype was recorded at least ten times. V gene TRBV5-5 combines with J gene TRBJ1-6, with D hard to call. V lost 0 bases and J 11 bases, leaving 12 bases between the germline ends. The CDR3 is 14 amino acids. From germline, CDR1 is SGHKS and CDR2 YYEKEE (reference sequence). In nucleotides, the CDR3 is TGTGCCAGCAGCTTGGCCTCGCCGTCGGCACCCCTCCACTTT. Its translation is CASSLASPSAPLHF.

This clonotype was found a few times. V gene TRBV29-1 combines with J gene TRBJ2-1; 12 bases are a match to TRBD2. The CDR3 has 17 amino acids. Trimming took 4 bases from V and 4 from J; bases not matched to a gene: 11. Germline V gives CDR1 SQVTM, CDR2 ANQGSEA. CDR3 in amino acids: CSVAGAGLAGGYNEQFF. CDR3 nucleotide sequence: TGCAGCGTTGCGGGTGCGGGTCTAGCGGGAGGGTACAATGAGCAGTTCTTC.

This sequence joins TRBV30 and TRBJ2-5; D remains unclear. CDR1 GTSNPN and CDR2 SVGIG come from the germline V gene (reference sequence). The V end was cut by 8 bases, the J end by 5 bases, with 18 bases between. The CDR3 has 13 residues. The CDR3 nucleotides are TGTGCCAGTTCAGATCGGCTACTGGAGACCCAGTACTTC. Protein product: CASSDRLLETQYF.

This chain links TRBV29-1 with TRBJ2-2, with 13 bases identical to TRBD2. V shed 7 bases and J 6 bases; nucleotides not matched to a gene: 5. This CDR3 contains 14 residues. Germline-derived CDR1 and CDR2 are SQVTM and ANQGSEA. DNA for the CDR3: TGCAGCGCCGCGGGACTAGCGGGATCCGGGGAGCTGTTTTTT. Amino acids: CSAAGLAGSGELFF.

Only a few counts were recorded for this clonotype. V is TRBV9 and J is TRBJ2-3; 9 bases align to TRBD2. CDR1 and CDR2 from the germline V gene are SGDLS and YYNGEE. The trim removed 0 bases at V and 1 base at J, leaving 9 bases unmatched. The CDR3 has 18 residues. The CDR3 DNA sequence: TGTGCCAGCAGCGTAGCTGGGACTAGCACCGTTGGCACAGATACGCAGTATTTT. It is translated as CASSVAGTSTVGTDTQYF.

V gene TRBV5-4 combines with J gene TRBJ2-5; 8 nucleotides agree with TRBD2. CDR3 length equals 13 residues. The ends lost 4 bases at V and 7 bases at J; junction bases unmatched: 6. Germline lookup yields CDR1 SGHNT and CDR2 YYREEE (reference sequence). This CDR3 reads CASSGLAEGTQYF. The CDR3 region has the DNA TGTGCCAGCAGCGGACTAGCAGAAGGGACCCAGTACTTC.

This clonotype was detected only a few times. This chain links TRBV7-2 with TRBJ1-2; D remains unclear. The CDR3 sequence is 15 residues long. Trimming took off 5 bases at V and 8 bases at J, with 21 bases between the two ends. Germline V gene sequence: CDR1 SGHTA, CDR2 FQGNSA. The CDR3 sequence is CASSIARGSSGGYTF. The CDR3, as DNA: TGTGCCAGCAGCATCGCAAGAGGGAGTTCAGGCGGCTACACCTTC.

This clonotype was detected only a few times. This chain links TRBV24-1 with TRBJ2-1, with TRBD2 matching over 14 bases. Trimming took 3 bases from V and 10 from J; bases not matched to a gene: 7. From germline, CDR1 is KGHDR and CDR2 SFDVKD. CDR3 length equals 16 residues. Here the CDR3 DNA reads TGTGCCACCAGTGATACTGGGACTAGCGGGAGAGGCGAGCAGTTCTTC. It encodes CATSDTGTSGRGEQFF.

This clonotype was observed a few times. This chain links TRBV12-3 or TRBV12-4 with TRBJ2-3; D ambiguous. Trimming took 4 bases from V and 6 from J, leaving 17 bases between them. The CDR3 length is 15 residues. Here the CDR3 DNA reads TGTGCCAGCAGTTCGGGCCAGCTATATTCGGATACGCAGTATTTT. It is translated as CASSSGQLYSDTQYF.

There are many counts of this clonotype. Compared with germline, one end of the junction differs, possibly owing to a read error. The chain uses TRBV4-3 and TRBJ2-3; unclear D gene. The CDR3 covers 13 residues. Germline V gene data show CDR1 as LGHNA and CDR2 as YSLEER. The CDR3, as DNA: TGTGCCAGCAGCCAAGCTGGCACAGATACGCAGTATTTT. Residues: CASSQAGTDTQYF.

This clonotype has at least ten counts. The chain combines TRBV5-1 with TRBJ1-2, with TRBD1 matching over 8 bases. The CDR3 length is 15 residues. Germline V gene sequence: CDR1 SGHRS, CDR2 YFSETQ. Germline trimming cut 3 bases from V and 3 bases from J; bases unmatched to any gene: 7. The CDR3 bases are TGCGCCAGCAGCTCGGAGGGACAGGCTTACTATGGCTACACCTTC. Amino acids: CASSSEGQAYYGYTF.

This clonotype was found a few times. This sequence joins TRBV28 and TRBJ2-7, with 7 bases lining up with TRBD1. There are 13 residues in the CDR3. After removal of 6 bases from V and 6 bases from J, the junction contained 8 bases not matched to a gene. Per the germline V gene, CDR1 is MDHEN and CDR2 is SYDVKM. The chain's CDR3 is CASRHGYRGEQYF. In DNA, the CDR3 is TGTGCCAGCAGACACGGCTACAGGGGCGAGCAGTACTTC.

Many counts were recorded for this clonotype. The chain links TRBV12-3 or TRBV12-4 to TRBJ2-1; D tentatively reads TRBD1 or TRBD2 (5 bases each). The V end was cut by 7 bases, the J end by 0 bases, with 10 bases between. The CDR3 loop spans 14 amino acids. The CDR3 bases are TGTGCCAGCACCCGTGGGGGCTCCTACAATGAGCAGTTCTTC. It specifies CASTRGGSYNEQFF.

This clonotype has a count of ten or more. The chain joins TRBV20-1 to TRBJ1-5; D gene unclear. This CDR3 is 13 amino acids long. Germline lookup yields CDR1 DFQATT and CDR2 SNEGSKA (reference sequence). The V and J ends lost 6 bases and 6 bases respectively, with 15 bases between them. This chain's CDR3 is CSARTAGGQPQHF. Here the CDR3 DNA reads TGCAGTGCGAGAACGGCAGGCGGTCAGCCCCAGCATTTT.

In its sample, this clonotype was seen many times. CDR3 DNA sequence: TGTGCCAGCAGCGTAGGGAGGGGTTCCTACAATGAGCAGTTCTTC. It specifies CASSVGRGSYNEQFF. V and J are TRBV9 and TRBJ2-1, with a tentative D call TRBD2 (6 bases). Per the germline V gene, CDR1 is SGDLS and CDR2 is YYNGEE. The CDR3 runs 15 residues. V was clipped by 0 bases and J by 1 base, with 8 bases between them.

This clonotype was counted many times. The chain is built from TRBV4-1 and TRBJ2-7, with D possibly TRBD1 on 5 matching bases. The germline V gene has CDR1 MGHRA and CDR2 YSYEKL. This CDR3 comprises 15 residues. The V gene lost 2 bases and the J gene lost 3 bases, with 14 bases spanning the gap. The CDR3 region has the DNA TGCGCCAGCAGCCAACAACAGGCCATCAGCTACGAGCAGTACTTC. It specifies CASSQQQAISYEQYF.

This rearrangement joins TRBV15 to TRBJ1-5, with D possibly matching TRBD1 (5 bases). The germline V gene has CDR1 LNHNV and CDR2 YYDKDF (reference sequence). The ends were cut back, 2 bases at V and 2 bases at J, with 16 bases in the middle. The CDR3 spans 17 residues. CDR3 amino acids: CATSRSRDLLGNQPQHF. CDR3 coding DNA: TGTGCCACCAGCAGAAGCCGGGACCTCCTGGGCAATCAGCCCCAGCATTTT. The whole variable domain, filled in from reference TRBV15 and TRBJ1-5, reads DAMVIQNPRYQVTQFGKPVTLSCSQTLNHNVMYWYQQKSSQAPKLLFHYYDKDFNNEADTPDNFQSRRPNTSFCFLDIRSPGLGDTAMYLCATSRSRDLLGNQPQHFGDGTRLSIL.

This rearrangement joins TRBV4-3 to TRBJ2-7; TRBD1 matches at 7 bases. The CDR3 totals 15 residues. Germline-derived CDR1 and CDR2 are LGHNA and YSLEER. The V segment lost 2 bases and the J segment 6 bases; nucleotides outside the gene matches: 10. The chain's CDR3 is CASSQLTGARSEQYF. CDR3 bases: TGCGCCAGCAGCCAACTTACAGGGGCGAGGTCCGAGCAGTACTTC.

This clonotype came up many times. This chain joins TRBV29-1 and TRBJ2-2; no definite D call. The CDR3 runs to 14 residues. Germline assignment: CDR1 SQVTM and CDR2 ANQGSEA. Trimming took off 1 base at V and 1 base at J, with 7 bases between the two ends. The CDR3 is CSVEGQMNTGELFF. The CDR3 bases are TGCAGCGTTGAAGGGCAGATGAACACCGGGGAGCTGTTTTTT.

The chain employs TRBV3-1 and TRBJ2-1, with 10 bases lining up with TRBD2. The V gene's germline CDR1 is LGHDT and CDR2 YNNKEL (reference sequence). V lost 3 bases, J lost 8 bases, and 16 bases stayed unmatched. The CDR3 loop spans 18 amino acids. CDR3 sequence (DNA): TGTGCCAGCAGCCATTTACAGCAAGCGGGAGGGCCCTCTTATGAGCAGTTCTTC. Translating it yields CASSHLQQAGGPSYEQFF.

This clonotype was picked up a small number of times. The CDR3 nucleotides are TGCAGTGCTAGCTCTACTAGCAATCAGCCCCAGCATTTT. It is translated as CSASSTSNQPQHF. The gene calls are TRBV20-1 and TRBJ1-5; the D is unclear. V lost 3 bases, J lost 0 bases, and 6 bases lay in between. The germline gives CDR1 DFQATT, CDR2 SNEGSKA (reference sequence). This CDR3 has 13 amino acids.